The subject of this entry is one TCR beta chain. The repertoire was sequenced with immunoSEQ multiplex PCR; TCRdb's copy has only in-frame clones and lacks some. Here the sample spans about 510,000 clones, more than 65% being singletons. The sample is drawn from a study of shared clonotypes between healthy human individuals. There are 16 residues in the CDR3. J lost 1 base, V lost 3 bases, and 4 bases had no gene match. Germline CDR1 SGHVS, CDR2 FNYEAQ. V usage is TRBV7-6 and J usage is TRBJ2-2; 8 nucleotides agree with TRBD2. The sequenced sample consisted of PBMCs. This clonotype was obtained from a woman aged 40 to 50 in good health. Some clones in this sample may be carry-over from other donors' samples. CDR3 amino acids: CASSLMAGGNTGELFF. CDR3 sequence (DNA): TGTGCCAGCAGCTTGATGGCGGGAGGGAACACCGGGGAGCTGTTTTTT.